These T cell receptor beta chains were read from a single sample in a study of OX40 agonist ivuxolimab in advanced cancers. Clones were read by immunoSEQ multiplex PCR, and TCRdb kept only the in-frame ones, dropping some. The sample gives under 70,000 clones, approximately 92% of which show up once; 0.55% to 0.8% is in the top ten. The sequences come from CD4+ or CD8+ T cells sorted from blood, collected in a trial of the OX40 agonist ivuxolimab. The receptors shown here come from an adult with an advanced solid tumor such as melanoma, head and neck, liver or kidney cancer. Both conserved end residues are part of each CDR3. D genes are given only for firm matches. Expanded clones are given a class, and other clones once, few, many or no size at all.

cdr3_aa: CASSLGTLGSVDEQFF
cdr3_nt: TGTGCCAGCAGCTTAGGGACTCTGGGGAGTGTAGATGAGCAGTTCTTC
d_call: -
clone_size: -
v_call: TRBV7-6
j_call: TRBJ2-1

cdr3_aa: CASSLAEGETQYF
cdr3_nt: TGCGCCAGCAGCTTGGCTGAGGGAGAGACCCAGTACTTC
d_call: -
clone_size: -
v_call: TRBV5-1
j_call: TRBJ2-5

cdr3_aa: CASSTGLAAREQYF
cdr3_nt: TGCGCCAGCAGCACGGGACTAGCAGCTCGCGAGCAGTACTTC
d_call: TRBD2
clone_size: -
v_call: TRBV5-1
j_call: TRBJ2-7

cdr3_aa: CASSPRPNTEAFF
cdr3_nt: TGTGCCAGCAGTCCAAGACCGAACACTGAAGCTTTCTTT
d_call: -
clone_size: -
v_call: TRBV27
j_call: TRBJ1-1

cdr3_aa: CASSFDSGGYNEQFF
cdr3_nt: TGTGCCAGCAGCTTCGATAGCGGGGGCTACAATGAGCAGTTCTTC
d_call: TRBD2
clone_size: -
v_call: TRBV5-6
j_call: TRBJ2-1

cdr3_aa: CAWARRGAGEQYF
cdr3_nt: TGTGCCTGGGCCAGGAGGGGGGCTGGCGAGCAGTACTTC
d_call: -
clone_size: -
v_call: TRBV30
j_call: TRBJ2-7

cdr3_aa: CASSDQAGELFF
cdr3_nt: TGTGCCAGCAGTGACCAAGCCGGGGAGCTGTTTTTT
d_call: -
clone_size: -
v_call: TRBV6-4
j_call: TRBJ2-2

cdr3_aa: CASSERAPGADTQYF
cdr3_nt: TGTGCCAGCAGTGAGCGGGCCCCCGGGGCAGATACGCAGTATTTT
d_call: -
clone_size: -
v_call: TRBV6-6
j_call: TRBJ2-3

cdr3_aa: CASRRDFGTVGTYEQYF
cdr3_nt: TGTGCCAGCAGGAGGGACTTCGGGACAGTCGGAACCTACGAGCAGTACTTC
d_call: -
clone_size: once
v_call: TRBV2
j_call: TRBJ2-7

cdr3_aa: CASSHAPRGANVLTF
cdr3_nt: TGCGCCAGCAGCCACGCCCCGAGGGGGGCCAACGTCCTGACTTTC
d_call: -
clone_size: -
v_call: TRBV4-1
j_call: TRBJ2-6

cdr3_aa: CASSQTSRWTGAYNQPQHF
cdr3_nt: TGTGCCAGCTCACAAACCTCGAGATGGACAGGGGCATACAATCAGCCCCAGCATTTT
d_call: TRBD1
clone_size: once
v_call: TRBV18
j_call: TRBJ1-5

cdr3_aa: CASSPGLAGRNEQFF
cdr3_nt: TGTGCCAGCAGTCCCGGACTAGCGGGAAGGAATGAGCAGTTCTTC
d_call: TRBD2
clone_size: -
v_call: TRBV6-5
j_call: TRBJ2-1

cdr3_aa: CASGTLTGLIYGYTF
cdr3_nt: TGTGCCAGCGGAACCTTGACAGGACTCATCTATGGCTACACCTTC
d_call: -
clone_size: -
v_call: TRBV6-5
j_call: TRBJ1-2

cdr3_aa: CASSLGRAYEQYF
cdr3_nt: TGCGCCAGCAGCTTGGGTAGAGCCTACGAGCAGTACTTC
d_call: -
clone_size: -
v_call: TRBV5-1
j_call: TRBJ2-7